This T cell receptor (beta chain) was sequenced for a study of T cell responses to AZD1222 COVID-19 vaccine. Study-wide results and limits: Mapped onto spike, vaccine-associated CD4 TCRs spanned it and were dominant at 160-218 and 743-854. Clonal diversity may have been underestimated in mostly white British donors. Only a handful of AZD1222 recipients were seropositive at baseline.

Profiling relied on immunoSEQ multiplex PCR, and the TCRdb table lists in-frame clones only, not all of them. The profile shows around 100,000 clones, about 95% of them singletons. A word on this clone: No antigen is known for it.

Trimming pared 2 bases from V and 0 bases from J, leaving 11 bases between. CDR1 and CDR2 from the germline V gene are SEHNR and FQNEAQ (reference sequence). CDR3 length: 16 residues. The clonotype was recovered from an adult in good health. This specimen was peripheral blood, taken on day 0 of AZD1222 vaccination. The V gene is TRBV7-9, the J gene TRBJ1-5; D is ambiguous. CDR3 amino acids: CASSLYSGDSNQPQHF. CDR3 nucleotide sequence: TGTGCCAGCAGCTTATATTCGGGAGATAGCAATCAGCCCCAGCATTTT.